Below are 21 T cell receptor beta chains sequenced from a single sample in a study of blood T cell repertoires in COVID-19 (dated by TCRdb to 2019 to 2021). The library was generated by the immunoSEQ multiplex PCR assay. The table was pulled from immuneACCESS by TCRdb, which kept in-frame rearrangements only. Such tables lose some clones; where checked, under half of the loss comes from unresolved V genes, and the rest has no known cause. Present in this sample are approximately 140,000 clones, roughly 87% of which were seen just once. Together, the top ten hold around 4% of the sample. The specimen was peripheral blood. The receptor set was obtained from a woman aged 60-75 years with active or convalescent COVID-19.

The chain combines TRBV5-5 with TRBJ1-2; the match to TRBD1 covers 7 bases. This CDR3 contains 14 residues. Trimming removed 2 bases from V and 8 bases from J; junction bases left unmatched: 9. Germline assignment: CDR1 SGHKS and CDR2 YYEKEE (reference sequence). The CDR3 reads CASSFVTGMGGYTF. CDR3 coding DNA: TGTGCCAGCAGCTTCGTGACAGGGATGGGCGGCTACACCTTC.

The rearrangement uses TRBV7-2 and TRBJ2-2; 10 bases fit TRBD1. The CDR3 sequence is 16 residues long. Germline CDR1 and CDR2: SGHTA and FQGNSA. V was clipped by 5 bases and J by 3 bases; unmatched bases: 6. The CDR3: CASSLTGGYYTGELFF. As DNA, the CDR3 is TGTGCCAGCAGCCTGACAGGGGGCTATTACACCGGGGAGCTGTTTTTT.

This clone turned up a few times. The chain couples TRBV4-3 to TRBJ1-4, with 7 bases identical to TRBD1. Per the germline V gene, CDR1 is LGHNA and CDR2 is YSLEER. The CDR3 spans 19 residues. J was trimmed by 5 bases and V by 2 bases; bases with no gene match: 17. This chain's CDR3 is CASSQTGVDNRGLNEKLFF. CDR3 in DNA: TGCGCCAGCAGCCAAACCGGCGTAGACAACAGGGGCCTGAATGAAAAACTGTTTTTT.

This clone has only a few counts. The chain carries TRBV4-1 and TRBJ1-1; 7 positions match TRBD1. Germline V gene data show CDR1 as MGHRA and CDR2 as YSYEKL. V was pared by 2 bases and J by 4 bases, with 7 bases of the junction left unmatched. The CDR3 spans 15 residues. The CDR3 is CASSQTGVASTEAFF. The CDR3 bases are TGCGCCAGCAGCCAAACAGGGGTTGCGAGCACTGAAGCTTTCTTT.

The CDR3 loop reads CASSLGTTPYNEQFF. DNA for the CDR3: TGTGCCAGCAGCTTAGGGACTACTCCCTACAATGAGCAGTTCTTC. V is TRBV11-3 and J is TRBJ2-1; TRBD2 is a possible D gene (6 bases). CDR3 length: 15 residues. Germline loops: CDR1 SGHNT, CDR2 YENEEA. V dropped 1 base and J dropped 2 bases, with 9 bases sitting between them.

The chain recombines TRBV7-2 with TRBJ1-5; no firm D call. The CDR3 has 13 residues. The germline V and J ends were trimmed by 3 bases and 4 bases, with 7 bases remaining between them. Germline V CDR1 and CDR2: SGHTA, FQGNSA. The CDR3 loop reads CASSFTSNQPQHF. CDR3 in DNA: TGTGCCAGCAGCTTCACCAGTAATCAGCCCCAGCATTTT.

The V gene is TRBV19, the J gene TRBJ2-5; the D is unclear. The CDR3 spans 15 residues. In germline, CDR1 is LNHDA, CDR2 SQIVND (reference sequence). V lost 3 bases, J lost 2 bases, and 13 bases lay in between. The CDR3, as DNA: TGTGCCAGTAGTATTCGCCAGGTTGGTCAAGAGACCCAGTACTTC. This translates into CASSIRQVGQETQYF. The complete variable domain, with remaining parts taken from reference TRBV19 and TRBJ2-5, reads DGGITQSPKYLFRKEGQNVTLSCEQNLNHDAMYWYRQDPGQGLRLIYYSQIVNDFQKGDIAEGYSVSREKKESFPLTVTSAQKNPTAFYLCASSIRQVGQETQYFGPGTRLLVL.

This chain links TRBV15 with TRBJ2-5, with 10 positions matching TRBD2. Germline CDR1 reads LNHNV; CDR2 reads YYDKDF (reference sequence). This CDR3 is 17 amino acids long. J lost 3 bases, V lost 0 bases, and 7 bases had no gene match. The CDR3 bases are TGTGCCACCAGCAGAGACAGGGTAGCGGGGGGTGAAGAGACCCAGTACTTC. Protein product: CATSRDRVAGGEETQYF.

Here the CDR3 DNA reads TGTGCCATCACCTCATCTACGGGGTCCGGGGAGCTGTTTTTT. Translating it yields CAITSSTGSGELFF. V usage is TRBV10-3 and J usage is TRBJ2-2, with D tentatively TRBD2 (5 bases). Trimming shortened V by 7 bases and J by 6 bases, and 15 bases separated the two germline ends. Germline-derived CDR1 and CDR2 are ENHRY and SYGVKD. The CDR3 has 14 residues.

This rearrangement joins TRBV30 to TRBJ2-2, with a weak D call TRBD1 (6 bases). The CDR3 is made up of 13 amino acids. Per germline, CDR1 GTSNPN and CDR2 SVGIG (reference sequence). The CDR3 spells CASQGWGTGELFF. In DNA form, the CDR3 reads TGTGCTTCACAGGGTTGGGGAACCGGGGAGCTGTTTTTT.

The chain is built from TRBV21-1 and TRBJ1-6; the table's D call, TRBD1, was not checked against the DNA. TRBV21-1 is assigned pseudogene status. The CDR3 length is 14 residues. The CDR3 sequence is CASSKGATFSPLHF. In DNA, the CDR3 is TGTGCCAGCAGCAAAGGGGCCACCTTTTCACCCCTCCACTTT.

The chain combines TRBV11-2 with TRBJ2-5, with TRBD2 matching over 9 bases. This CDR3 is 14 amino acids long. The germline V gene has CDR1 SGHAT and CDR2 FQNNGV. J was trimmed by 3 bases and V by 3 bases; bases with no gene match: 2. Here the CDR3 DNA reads TGTGCCAGCAGCTTCTTAGCGGGGGAAGAGACCCAGTACTTC. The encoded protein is CASSFLAGEETQYF.

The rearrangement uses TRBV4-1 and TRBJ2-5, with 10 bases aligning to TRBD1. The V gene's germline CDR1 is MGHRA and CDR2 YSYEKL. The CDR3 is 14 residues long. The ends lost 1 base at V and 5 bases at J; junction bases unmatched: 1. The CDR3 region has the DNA TGCGCCAGCAGCCAAGCGGGACAGGGGGAGACCCAGTACTTC. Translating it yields CASSQAGQGETQYF.

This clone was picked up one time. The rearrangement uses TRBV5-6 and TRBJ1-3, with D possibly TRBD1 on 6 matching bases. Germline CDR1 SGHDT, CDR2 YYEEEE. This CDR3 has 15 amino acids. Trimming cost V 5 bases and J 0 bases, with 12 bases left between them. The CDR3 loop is CASRSDRNSGNTIYF. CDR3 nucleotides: TGTGCCAGCAGATCTGACAGGAACTCTGGAAACACCATATATTTT. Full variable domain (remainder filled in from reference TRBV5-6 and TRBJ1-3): DAGVTQSPTHLIKTRGQQVTLRCSPKSGHDTVSWYQQALGQGPQFIFQYYEEEERQRGNFPDRFSGHQFPNYSSELNVNALLLGDSALYLCASRSDRNSGNTIYFGEGSWLTVV.

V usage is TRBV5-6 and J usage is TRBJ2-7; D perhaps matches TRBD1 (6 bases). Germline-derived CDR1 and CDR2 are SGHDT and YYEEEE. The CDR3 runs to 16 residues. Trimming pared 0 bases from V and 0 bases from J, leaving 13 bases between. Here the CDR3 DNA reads TGTGCCAGCAGCTTGGTCGGACAGTCAAGCTCCTACGAGCAGTACTTC. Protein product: CASSLVGQSSSYEQYF.

The CDR3 DNA sequence: TGTGCCAGCAGTGAATATGGACAGGGGTTTAATTCACCCCTCCACTTT. Translation gives CASSEYGQGFNSPLHF. V gene TRBV6-1 combines with J gene TRBJ1-6, with 9 bases matching TRBD1. The CDR3 is 16 residues long. In germline, CDR1 is MNHNS, CDR2 SASEGT. Unmatched junction bases numbered 5, after V lost 2 bases and J lost 6 bases.

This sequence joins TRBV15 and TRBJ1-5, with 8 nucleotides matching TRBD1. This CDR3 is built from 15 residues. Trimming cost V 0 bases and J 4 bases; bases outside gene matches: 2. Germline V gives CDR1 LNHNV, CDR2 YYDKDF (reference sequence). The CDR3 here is CATSRDDRGNQPQHF. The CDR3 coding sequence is TGTGCCACCAGCAGAGATGACAGGGGTAATCAGCCCCAGCATTTT.

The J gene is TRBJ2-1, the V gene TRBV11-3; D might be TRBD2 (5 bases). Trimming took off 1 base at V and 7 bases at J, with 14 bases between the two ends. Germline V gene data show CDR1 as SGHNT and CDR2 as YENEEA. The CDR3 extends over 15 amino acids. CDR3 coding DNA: TGTGCCAGCAGCTTAGTCCCGGGAATGGGGAATGAGCAGTTCTTC. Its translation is CASSLVPGMGNEQFF.

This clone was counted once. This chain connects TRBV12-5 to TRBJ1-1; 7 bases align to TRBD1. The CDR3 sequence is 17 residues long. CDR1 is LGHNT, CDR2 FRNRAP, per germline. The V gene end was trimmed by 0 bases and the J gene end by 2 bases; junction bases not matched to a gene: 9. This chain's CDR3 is CASGLVGRGIYNTEAFF. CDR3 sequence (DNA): TGTGCTAGTGGTTTGGTAGGCAGGGGGATTTACAACACTGAAGCTTTCTTT.

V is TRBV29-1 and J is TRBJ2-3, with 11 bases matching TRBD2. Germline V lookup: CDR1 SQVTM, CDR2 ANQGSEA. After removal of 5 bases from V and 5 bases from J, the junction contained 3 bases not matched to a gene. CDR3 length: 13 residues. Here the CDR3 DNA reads TGCAGCGTTCTAGCGGGGGGTAGAGATACGCAGTATTTT. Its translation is CSVLAGGRDTQYF.

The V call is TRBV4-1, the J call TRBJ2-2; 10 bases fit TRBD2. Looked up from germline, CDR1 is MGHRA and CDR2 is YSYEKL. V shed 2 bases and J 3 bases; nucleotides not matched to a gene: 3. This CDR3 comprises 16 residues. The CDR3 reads CASSQLAGAYTGELFF. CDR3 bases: TGCGCCAGCAGCCAACTAGCGGGGGCCTACACCGGGGAGCTGTTTTTT.